Listed below are T cell receptor beta chains from one sample, sequenced in a study of Ad26.COV2.S vaccination and SARS-CoV-2 variants. The repertoire was sequenced with immunoSEQ multiplex PCR; TCRdb's copy has only in-frame clones and lacks some. The repertoire holds about 320,000 clones, with 85% as singletons. The sequences come from peripheral blood, collected in a trial of Ad26.COV2.S vaccine versus placebo. These receptors all come from a person aged 18-60 years who received the Ad26.COV2.S COVID-19 vaccine or a placebo. Each CDR3 is given with its conserved first and last residue. The D gene is left open where the match is weak. Rows give clone size only sometimes, using once, few, many, or a class for an expanded clone.

D gene,clone size,J gene,V gene,CDR3 protein,CDR3 DNA
-,-,TRBJ1-1,TRBV6-5,CASSFRVDTEAFF,TGTGCCAGCAGTTTCCGGGTGGACACTGAAGCTTTCTTT
-,few,TRBJ2-4,TRBV28,CAITKTVGNIQYF,TGTGCCATCACAAAAACCGTCGGGAACATTCAGTACTTC
-,-,TRBJ2-1,TRBV11-3,CASSLASEYNEQFF,TGTGCCAGCAGCTTAGCTAGCGAGTACAATGAGCAGTTCTTC
TRBD1,-,TRBJ1-2,TRBV29-1,CSVEGQDYGYTF,TGCAGCGTGGAAGGACAGGACTATGGCTACACCTTC
TRBD2,-,TRBJ2-3,TRBV19,CASSPGGRLAGRRDTQYF,TGTGCCAGTAGCCCCGGGGGTCGGCTAGCGGGGAGAAGGGATACGCAGTATTTT
-,-,TRBJ1-2,TRBV12-3/TRBV12-4,CASSSTWYGYTF,TGTGCCAGCAGTTCTACATGGTATGGCTACACCTTC
TRBD2,-,TRBJ2-5,TRBV29-1,CSVEVGLAGGETQYF,TGCAGCGTTGAAGTGGGCCTAGCGGGTGGAGAGACCCAGTACTTC
-,many,TRBJ2-7,TRBV4-2,CASSQSFGYPYEQYF,TGTGCCAGCAGCCAAAGTTTTGGGTATCCCTACGAGCAGTACTTC
-,-,TRBJ1-4,TRBV7-9,CASSPILGGKLFF,TGTGCCAGCAGCCCTATCTTGGGGGGGAAACTGTTTTTT
-,-,TRBJ1-1,TRBV3-1/TRBV3-2,CASSQDLSVGTEAFF,TGTGCCAGCAGCCAAGATCTTAGCGTAGGCACTGAAGCTTTCTTT
-,-,TRBJ2-7,TRBV9,CASSAMPGGEQYF,TGTGCCAGCAGCGCTATGCCCGGGGGCGAGCAGTACTTC
-,-,TRBJ2-1,TRBV5-6,CASSRQLWGDNEQFF,TGTGCCAGCAGCCGACAGTTGTGGGGAGACAATGAGCAGTTCTTC
-,-,TRBJ2-7,TRBV6-5,CASSYTSSNEQYF,TGTGCCAGCAGTTACACCTCGAGTAACGAGCAGTACTTC
-,-,TRBJ1-1,TRBV18,CASSRDGQGRTEAFF,TGTGCCAGCTCACGTGACGGCCAAGGGAGAACTGAAGCTTTCTTT
-,once,TRBJ1-4,TRBV6-5,CASRESGAPNEKLFF,TGTGCCAGCAGGGAGTCAGGGGCCCCTAATGAAAAACTGTTTTTT
-,-,TRBJ1-6,TRBV5-1,CASTLDTSSYNSPLHF,TGCGCCAGCACCTTAGATACCAGCTCCTATAATTCACCCCTCCACTTT
-,-,TRBJ2-5,TRBV28,CASSLLGQIGGETQYF,TGTGCCAGCAGTTTACTCGGACAGATCGGGGGAGAGACCCAGTACTTC